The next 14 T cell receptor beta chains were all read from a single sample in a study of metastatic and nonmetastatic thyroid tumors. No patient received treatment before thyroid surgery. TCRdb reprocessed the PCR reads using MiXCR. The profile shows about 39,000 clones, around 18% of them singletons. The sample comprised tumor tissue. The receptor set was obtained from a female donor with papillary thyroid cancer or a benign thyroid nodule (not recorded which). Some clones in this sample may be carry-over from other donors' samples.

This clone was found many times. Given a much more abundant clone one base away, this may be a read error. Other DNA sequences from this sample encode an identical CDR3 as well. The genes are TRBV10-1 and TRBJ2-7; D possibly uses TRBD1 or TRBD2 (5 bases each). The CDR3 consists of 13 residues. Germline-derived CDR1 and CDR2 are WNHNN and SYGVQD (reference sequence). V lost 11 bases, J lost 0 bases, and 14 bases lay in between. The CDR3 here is CAGPGPCSYEQYF. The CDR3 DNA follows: TGCGCCGGCCCGGGACCGTGCTCCTACGAGCAGTACTTC.

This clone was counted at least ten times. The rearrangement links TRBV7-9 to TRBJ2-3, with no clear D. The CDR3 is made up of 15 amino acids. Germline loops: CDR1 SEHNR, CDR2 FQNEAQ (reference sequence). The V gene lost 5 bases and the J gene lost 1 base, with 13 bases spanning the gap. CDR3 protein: CASSPISLGTDTQYF. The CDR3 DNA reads TGTGCCAGCAGCCCTATTAGCCTTGGCACAGATACGCAGTATTTT.

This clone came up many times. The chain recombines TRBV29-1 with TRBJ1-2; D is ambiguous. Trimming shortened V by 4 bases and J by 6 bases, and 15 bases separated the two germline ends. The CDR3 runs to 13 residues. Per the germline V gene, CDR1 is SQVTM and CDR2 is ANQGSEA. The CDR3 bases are TGCAGCGTTGCAATCTCTTTATACCATGGCTACACCTTC. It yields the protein CSVAISLYHGYTF.

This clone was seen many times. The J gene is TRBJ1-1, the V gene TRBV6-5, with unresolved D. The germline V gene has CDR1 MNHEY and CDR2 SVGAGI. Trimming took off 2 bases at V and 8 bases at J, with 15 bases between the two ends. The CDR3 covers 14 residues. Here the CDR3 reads CASSYRGREREAFF. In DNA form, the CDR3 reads TGTGCCAGCAGTTACCGAGGGAGAGAGAGAGAAGCTTTCTTT.

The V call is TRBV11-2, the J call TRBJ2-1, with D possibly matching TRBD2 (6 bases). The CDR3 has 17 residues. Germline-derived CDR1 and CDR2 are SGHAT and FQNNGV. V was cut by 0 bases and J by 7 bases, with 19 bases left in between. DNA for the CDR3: TGTGCCAGCAGCTTAGAGTGGAAGCGGGCCCCCTGGAATGAGCAGTTCTTC. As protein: CASSLEWKRAPWNEQFF. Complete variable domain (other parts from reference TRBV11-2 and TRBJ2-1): EAGVAQSPRYKIIEKRQSVAFWCNPISGHATLYWYQQILGQGPKLLIQFQNNGVVDDSQLPKDRFSAERLKGVDSTLKIQPAKLEDSAVYLCASSLEWKRAPWNEQFFGPGTRLTVL.

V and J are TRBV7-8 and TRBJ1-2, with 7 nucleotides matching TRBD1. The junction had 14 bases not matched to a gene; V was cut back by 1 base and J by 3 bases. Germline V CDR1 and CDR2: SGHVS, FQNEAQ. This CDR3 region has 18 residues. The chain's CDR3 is CASSLEGAGGVTYYGYTF. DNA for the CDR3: TGTGCCAGCAGCTTAGAAGGGGCAGGGGGAGTTACGTACTATGGCTACACCTTC.

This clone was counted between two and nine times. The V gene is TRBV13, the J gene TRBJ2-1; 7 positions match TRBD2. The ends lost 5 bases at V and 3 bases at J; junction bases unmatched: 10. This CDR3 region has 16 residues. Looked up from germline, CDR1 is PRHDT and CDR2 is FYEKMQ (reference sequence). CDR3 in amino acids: CASSPSKGLVYNEQFF. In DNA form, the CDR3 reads TGTGCCAGCAGCCCATCGAAAGGACTAGTCTACAATGAGCAGTTCTTC.

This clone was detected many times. The CDR3: CASSISPGIYEQYF. DNA of the CDR3: TGTGCCAGTAGTATCAGTCCAGGGATCTACGAGCAGTACTTC. The V and J genes are TRBV19 and TRBJ2-7, with D possibly matching TRBD1 (5 bases). Germline V gene sequence: CDR1 LNHDA, CDR2 SQIVND (reference sequence). Trimming cost V 3 bases and J 3 bases, with 12 bases left between them. The CDR3 spans 14 residues.

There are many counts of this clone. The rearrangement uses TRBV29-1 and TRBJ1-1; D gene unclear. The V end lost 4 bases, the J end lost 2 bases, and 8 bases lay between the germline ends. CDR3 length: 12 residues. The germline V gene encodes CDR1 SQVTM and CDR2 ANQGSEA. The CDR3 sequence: CSVVDGNTEAFF. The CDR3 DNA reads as TGCAGCGTTGTCGACGGAAACACTGAAGCTTTCTTT.

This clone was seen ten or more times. The CDR3 region is CASSPGLAWTDTQYF. CDR3 nucleotide sequence: TGTGCCAGCAGTCCTGGACTAGCGTGGACAGATACGCAGTATTTT. The genes are TRBV28 and TRBJ2-3; TRBD2 aligns across 9 bases. The CDR3 runs 15 residues. The ends lost 5 bases at V and 3 bases at J; junction bases unmatched: 6. Per the germline V gene, CDR1 is MDHEN and CDR2 is SYDVKM.

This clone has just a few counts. The CDR3 DNA sequence: TGTGCCAGTAGACAGGCTGGGGAGACCCAGTACTTC. It translates to CASRQAGETQYF. The rearrangement uses TRBV27 and TRBJ2-5, with D possibly being TRBD1 (6 bases). The CDR3 runs to 12 residues. V lost 9 bases, J lost 5 bases, and 13 bases lay in between. The germline gives CDR1 MNHEY, CDR2 SMNVEV (reference sequence).

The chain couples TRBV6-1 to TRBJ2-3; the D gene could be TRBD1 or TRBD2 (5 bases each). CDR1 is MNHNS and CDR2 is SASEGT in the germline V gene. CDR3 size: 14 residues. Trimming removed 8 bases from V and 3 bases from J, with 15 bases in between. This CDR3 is CASARGVITDTQYF. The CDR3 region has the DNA TGTGCCAGCGCGAGGGGCGTGATAACAGATACGCAGTATTTT.

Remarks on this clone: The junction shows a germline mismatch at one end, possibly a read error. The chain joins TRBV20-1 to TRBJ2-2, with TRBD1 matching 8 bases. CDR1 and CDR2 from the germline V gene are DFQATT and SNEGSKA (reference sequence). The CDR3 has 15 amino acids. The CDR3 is CSAGAGTGSTGGLFF. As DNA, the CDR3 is TGCAGTGCTGGCGCTGGGACAGGATCCACCGGGGGGCTGTTTTTT.

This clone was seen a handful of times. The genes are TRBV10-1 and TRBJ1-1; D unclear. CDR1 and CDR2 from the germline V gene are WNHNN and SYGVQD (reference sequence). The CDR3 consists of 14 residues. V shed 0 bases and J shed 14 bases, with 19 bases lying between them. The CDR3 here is CASSESRVNTESFF. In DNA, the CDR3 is TGCGCCAGCAGTGAGTCGAGAGTGAACACTGAATCCTTCTTT.